This T cell receptor (beta chain) is from a study of cytomegalovirus exposure and HLA in healthy donors. CDR1 is LNHDA and CDR2 is SQIVND in the germline V gene (reference sequence). CDR3 length: 11 amino acids. V was pared by 3 bases and J by 11 bases, with 8 bases between. It was with 60 Vbeta and 13 Jbeta primers that the PCR ran. TCRdb's table, derived via immunoSEQ multiplex PCR, lists solely in-frame clones and lacks some. There are 150,000 or so clones in the sample; around 68% occur only once, and about 1.4% lies in the top ten. The sequence came from a girl between 5 and 17 years old in good health and CMV-seronegative. Source material: PBMCs. The V gene is TRBV19, the J gene TRBJ1-5, with D possibly matching TRBD1 (5 bases). The CDR3 coding sequence is TGTGCCAGTAGTATCGGGGGAGCCCAGCATTTT. This encodes CASSIGGAQHF.